This T cell receptor beta chain originates from a study of Ad26.COV2.S vaccination and SARS-CoV-2 variants. This clone was observed once. Its antigen is unidentified. The study's findings and limits: A substantial breadth of spike-specific CD8+ and CD4+ T cell responses after vaccination has been reported.

Treatment given: around 19 received Ad26.COV2.S at low or high dose, single or two shots; roughly five received placebo; per-sample allocation not given. Vaccine and placebo recipients were sampled on day 63 after the first injection. Generated by immunoSEQ multiplex PCR, the TCRdb table keeps only in-frame clones and is missing some. The table includes over 400,000 clones, about 92% detected once. This CDR3 region has 15 residues. Germline V lookup: CDR1 SGDLS, CDR2 YYNGEE. J gave up 7 bases and V 4 bases, and 10 bases lay outside the gene matches. Sample: peripheral blood, taken in a trial of Ad26.COV2.S vaccine versus placebo. The source is a person aged 18 to 59 who received the Ad26.COV2.S COVID-19 vaccine or a placebo. V usage is TRBV9 and J usage is TRBJ1-2, with 10 nucleotides matching TRBD1. The CDR3 protein is CASSPRTGGSSGYTF. The DNA for the CDR3 is TGTGCCAGCAGCCCGAGGACAGGGGGATCGAGTGGCTACACCTTC.